Listed here are 18 T cell receptor beta chains from one sample, sequenced in a study of T cell responses to AZD1222 COVID-19 vaccine. Sequencing was performed with immunoSEQ multiplex PCR; in TCRdb, only in-frame clones are kept and a portion is missing. Of about 150,000 clones listed, around 90% are singletons. The specimen comprised peripheral blood, sampled 28 days after the second AZD1222 dose. The receptors derive from an adult who received the AZD1222 COVID-19 vaccine.

The chain combines TRBV5-8 with TRBJ1-5; 7 nucleotides agree with TRBD1. The V segment lost 4 bases and the J segment 2 bases; nucleotides outside the gene matches: 3. The germline V gene has CDR1 SGHTS and CDR2 YDEGEE. The CDR3 extends over 14 amino acids. CDR3: CASSRTGGNQPQHF. CDR3 DNA: TGTGCCAGCAGCCGGACAGGAGGCAATCAGCCCCAGCATTTT.

The chain uses TRBV29-1 and TRBJ2-2, with TRBD2 matching over 10 bases. The length of the CDR3 is 14 residues. The junction had 7 bases not matched to a gene; V was cut back by 7 bases and J by 5 bases. CDR1 SQVTM and CDR2 ANQGSEA come from the germline V gene. CDR3: CSARAGGPTGELFF. DNA for the CDR3: TGCAGCGCCCGAGCGGGAGGGCCGACCGGGGAGCTGTTTTTT.

V gene TRBV9 combines with J gene TRBJ1-4; D may be TRBD1 (6 bases). Germline assignment: CDR1 SGDLS and CDR2 YYNGEE. Trimming left V 3 bases short and J 8 bases short, with 11 bases between. The CDR3 sequence is 13 residues long. The CDR3 DNA follows: TGTGCCAGCAGCGAGGGGGGAGGCGAAAAACTGTTTTTT. It is translated as CASSEGGGEKLFF.

This clone has just a few counts. CDR3 DNA: TGTGCCAGCAGCCAAGACTTTGAGCGGTACCAAGAGACCCAGTACTTC. Protein product: CASSQDFERYQETQYF. The chain employs TRBV3-1 (or the pseudogene TRBV3-2) and TRBJ2-5; D might be TRBD2 (5 bases). The CDR3 covers 16 residues. Trimming removed 0 bases from V and 0 bases from J, with 11 bases in between. Germline loops: CDR1 LGHDT, CDR2 YNNKEL (reference sequence).

The count of this clone is one. Here the CDR3 DNA reads TGCAGCGTTTTAACCCAGATCAATGAGCAGTTCTTC. Its protein is CSVLTQINEQFF. The rearrangement joins TRBV29-1 to TRBJ2-1; D is unresolved. Germline CDR1 is SQVTM and CDR2 is ANQGSEA. V was shortened by 5 bases and J by 6 bases, with 11 bases between the two germline ends. The CDR3 length is 12 residues.

Here the CDR3 reads CAISDSTRTREAFF. The DNA of the CDR3 is TGTGCCATCAGTGATTCCACACGCACAAGGGAAGCTTTCTTT. V gene TRBV10-3 combines with J gene TRBJ1-1, with D unresolved. The CDR3 loop spans 14 amino acids. V was cut by 3 bases and J by 8 bases, with 16 bases left in between. Germline V gene sequence: CDR1 ENHRY, CDR2 SYGVKD.

V is TRBV18 and J is TRBJ2-1; D unclear. Trimming removed 3 bases at V and 5 bases at J, with 5 bases between. The CDR3 totals 12 residues. CDR1 and CDR2 from the germline V gene are KGHSH and LQKENI. The CDR3 here is CASSPPNNEQFF. Here the CDR3 DNA reads TGTGCCAGCTCACCCCCAAACAATGAGCAGTTCTTC.

The chain is built from TRBV12-3 or TRBV12-4 and TRBJ1-1, with D tentatively TRBD1 (6 bases). The CDR3 consists of 13 residues. The germline V and J ends were trimmed by 6 bases and 1 base, with 9 bases remaining between them. The CDR3: CASREGQNTEAFF. The CDR3 DNA is TGTGCCAGCAGAGAGGGACAGAACACTGAAGCTTTCTTT.

J is TRBJ2-7 and V is TRBV14; D might be TRBD1 (5 bases). V was pared by 0 bases and J by 5 bases, with 11 bases between. CDR1 SGHDN and CDR2 FVKESK come from the germline V gene. CDR3 length equals 14 residues. The CDR3, as DNA: TGTGCCAGCAGCCAAGAAGTGGGGCGGCACGAGCAGTACTTC. Its protein is CASSQEVGRHEQYF. Together with reference TRBV14 and TRBJ2-7, the CDR3 gives the full variable domain: EAGVTQFPSHSVIEKGQTVTLRCDPISGHDNLYWYRRVMGKEIKFLLHFVKESKQDESGMPNNRFLAERTGGTYSTLKVQPAELEDSGVYFCASSQEVGRHEQYFGPGTRLTVT.

The chain joins TRBV6-5 to TRBJ1-1; 8 bases are a match to TRBD1. Germline CDR1 is MNHEY and CDR2 is SVGAGI. J gave up 4 bases and V 6 bases, and 7 bases lay outside the gene matches. There are 14 residues in the CDR3. CDR3 bases: TGTGCCAGCAGCCCGACAGGGGAGGCCACTGAAGCTTTCTTT. Translation: CASSPTGEATEAFF.

The gene calls are TRBV19 and TRBJ1-6; D is unclear. The CDR3 is made up of 12 amino acids. The V end was cut by 5 bases, the J end by 7 bases, with 6 bases between. CDR1 is LNHDA and CDR2 is SQIVND in the germline V gene (reference sequence). CDR3 loop: CASSQQNSPLHF. The CDR3 DNA reads as TGTGCCAGTAGTCAGCAGAATTCACCCCTCCACTTT.

This chain links TRBV14 with TRBJ1-1; possibly TRBD1 for D (6 bases). The germline gives CDR1 SGHDN, CDR2 FVKESK. V dropped 0 bases and J dropped 12 bases, with 14 bases sitting between them. The CDR3 contains 13 residues. CDR3 residues: CASSQDFGGPTFF. The CDR3 bases are TGTGCCAGCAGCCAAGACTTCGGGGGGCCGACTTTCTTT.

The chain couples TRBV24-1 to TRBJ1-2; TRBD1 matches 7 bases. V was pared by 4 bases and J by 8 bases, with 3 bases of the junction left unmatched. The CDR3 is 12 amino acids. The germline gives CDR1 KGHDR, CDR2 SFDVKD. The CDR3 DNA follows: TGTGCCACCAGTGAGACAGGGATAGGCTACACCTTC. Amino acid sequence: CATSETGIGYTF.

The V gene is TRBV19, the J gene TRBJ2-6, with 7 bases identical to TRBD1. Germline CDR1 and CDR2: LNHDA and SQIVND (reference sequence). V dropped 0 bases and J dropped 0; count of bases not matched to a gene: 2. CDR3 length: 17 amino acids. The CDR3 here is CASSIEGGSSGANVLTF. The CDR3 DNA reads as TGTGCCAGTAGTATAGAAGGGGGCAGCTCTGGGGCCAACGTCCTGACTTTC.

The chain is built from TRBV30 and TRBJ1-5, with D uncertain. The germline CDR1 and CDR2 sequences are GTSNPN and SVGIG (reference sequence). CDR3 length: 15 amino acids. V lost 0 bases and J 8 bases, leaving 17 bases between the germline ends. The CDR3 here is CAWSVRTPPNEPQHF. The CDR3 bases are TGTGCCTGGAGTGTACGAACACCGCCTAATGAGCCCCAGCATTTT.

The chain carries TRBV27 and TRBJ2-7, with no clear D. Germline V gene sequence: CDR1 MNHEY, CDR2 SMNVEV (reference sequence). The CDR3 runs 16 residues. V lost 6 bases and J lost 0, with 18 bases in between. The CDR3 sequence is CASSLVGSASSYEQYF. As DNA, the CDR3 is TGTGCCAGCAGCCTGGTTGGCAGCGCTAGCTCCTACGAGCAGTACTTC.

The V gene is TRBV24-1, the J gene TRBJ1-2; TRBD1 agrees at 8 bases. V shed 3 bases and J 4 bases; nucleotides not matched to a gene: 3. Germline CDR1 KGHDR, CDR2 SFDVKD. This CDR3 has 14 amino acids. CDR3 coding DNA: TGTGCCACCAGTGATCAGGACAGGGCCTATGGCTACACCTTC. It is translated as CATSDQDRAYGYTF.

The V gene is TRBV18, the J gene TRBJ2-5, with TRBD1 matching over 9 bases. In germline, CDR1 is KGHSH, CDR2 LQKENI. Trimming removed 2 bases from V and 4 bases from J; junction bases left unmatched: 2. The CDR3 totals 14 residues. This chain's CDR3 is CASSPLDRGETQYF. The DNA of the CDR3 is TGTGCCAGCTCACCATTGGACAGGGGAGAGACCCAGTACTTC. Together with reference TRBV18 and TRBJ2-5, the CDR3 gives the full variable domain: NAGVMQNPRHLVRRRGQEARLRCSPMKGHSHVYWYRQLPEEGLKFMVYLQKENIIDESGMPKERFSAEFPKEGPSILRIQQVVRGDSAAYFCASSPLDRGETQYFGPGTRLLVL.